The rows below give T cell receptor beta chains drawn from one sample of a study of monozygotic twins with inflammatory bowel disease. TCRdb re-called the 5' RACE reads and gives one entry per CDR3 protein, without DNA. This sample contains roughly 200,000 distinct CDR3 sequences. Sequencing input: blood. The receptors here all came from a human donor with ulcerative colitis or Crohn's disease, or a healthy co-twin of an affected twin (not recorded which). CDR3s include the opening cysteine and the closing phenylalanine or tryptophan.

len,j_gene,v_gene,CDR3aa
13,TRBJ1-1,TRBV7-2,CASSVQDGSEAFF
12,TRBJ2-5,TRBV29-1,CSVDRQQETQYF
14,TRBJ2-2,TRBV7-2,CASSKLRQTGELFF
16,TRBJ1-2,TRBV4-1,CASSQDGDRGSYGYTF
16,TRBJ2-1,TRBV11-2,CASSLVDTGGRHEQFF
12,TRBJ1-2,TRBV20-1,CSAVGGANGYTF
16,TRBJ2-1,TRBV12-3/TRBV12-4,CASSFKAGLAYNEQFF
17,TRBJ1-3,TRBV7-2,CASSLGPSGVSGNTIYF
14,TRBJ2-2,TRBV12-3/TRBV12-4,CASTKKPNTGELFF
15,TRBJ2-3,TRBV12-3/TRBV12-4,CASSLVRVLTDTQYF
16,TRBJ2-2,TRBV28,CASSPLAGVGTGELFF
14,TRBJ2-3,TRBV7-2,CASSFEGDTDTQYF
16,TRBJ2-1,TRBV6-5,CASSSPPTSGSNEQFF
14,TRBJ2-7,TRBV5-6,CASSPSGVTYEQYF
17,TRBJ1-2,TRBV4-1,CASSQVPETGGFYGYTF
15,TRBJ1-6,TRBV27,CASSPSTGPKSPLHF
15,TRBJ2-5,TRBV7-2,CASSLGQGWRETQYF
15,TRBJ1-1,TRBV5-1,CASSSTGRMNTEAFF
13,TRBJ2-7,TRBV20-1,CSARDQVLGMQYF
14,TRBJ2-3,TRBV14,CASSLRHRTDTQYF
14,TRBJ2-3,TRBV15,CATSRDSSTDTQYF
12,TRBJ1-2,TRBV20-1,CSVPSGGEGYTF
15,TRBJ2-5,TRBV29-1,CSVEGISAFEETQYF
16,TRBJ2-2,TRBV6-2/TRBV6-3,CASSYGGLAVTGELFF
13,TRBJ2-5,TRBV27,CASSLEVWETQYF
13,TRBJ2-1,TRBV27,CASGVDLYNEQFF
15,TRBJ1-5,TRBV7-2,CASSRQGQGTQPQHF
15,TRBJ2-2,TRBV7-2,CASSFQGVGTGELFF
14,TRBJ1-5,TRBV7-2,CASSQGAYNQPQHF
18,TRBJ2-1,TRBV11-2,CASSLDAPGPSSYNEQFF
14,TRBJ2-1,TRBV20-1,CSAVWGTSGHEQFF
14,TRBJ1-2,TRBV7-2,CASSLKTGFYGYTF
15,TRBJ2-7,TRBV7-2,CASSATGTGRGEQYF
13,TRBJ2-7,TRBV7-2,CASSLNPAYEQYF
13,TRBJ2-3,TRBV12-5,CASGLTGSDTQYF
13,TRBJ2-5,TRBV7-2,CASSLGLGKTQYF
15,TRBJ2-2,TRBV20-1,CSAPRGSGGSGELFF
15,TRBJ2-1,TRBV19,CASTGLAASYNEQFF
13,TRBJ1-1,TRBV20-1,CSASNPSNTEAFF
16,TRBJ2-7,TRBV11-2,CASSYETWENSYEQYF
16,TRBJ2-7,TRBV7-2,CASSLVGGDLSYEQYF
16,TRBJ2-5,TRBV7-9,CASSLLAGIPAETQYF
16,TRBJ2-3,TRBV7-2,CASSPGLADYTDTQYF
15,TRBJ1-5,TRBV28,CASNMEQGTNQPQHF
13,TRBJ1-1,TRBV7-6,CASSLAADTEAFF
15,TRBJ1-1,TRBV4-1,CASSQAPAGGTEAFF
15,TRBJ1-4,TRBV27,CASSGQGQGHEKLFF
12,TRBJ2-5,TRBV29-1,CSVEPQGGTQYF
15,TRBJ1-5,TRBV7-9,CASSPGGATPQPQHF
15,TRBJ2-2,TRBV19,CASRKDRVDTGELFF
14,TRBJ1-1,TRBV5-1,CASSPQHLNAEAFF
14,TRBJ2-7,TRBV7-2,CASSLRGFDYEQYF